A single sample is the source of the 20 T cell receptor beta chains below, sequenced in a study of T-cell reconstitution after alpha-beta-depleted transplantation in children. A TCRbeta library incorporating unique molecular identifiers was prepared. TCRdb reprocessed the PCR reads via MiXCR and lists one record per CDR3 protein. The sample contains about 980,000 distinct CDR3 sequences, 25% to 35% of which appear only once. The input for sequencing was PBMCs, mostly from graft donor cells, taken 360 days after TCRalphabeta/CD19-depleted stem cell transplant. These receptors all come from a boy in the first two years of life who had a stem cell transplant for SCID, so the T cells may come from the graft donor.

The table lists this clonotype with a few counts. The V gene is TRBV4-3, the J gene TRBJ1-2; D gene uncertain. The CDR3 has 14 amino acids. Trimming removed 4 bases from V and 8 bases from J, with 17 bases in between. Per germline, CDR1 LGHNA and CDR2 YSLEER. CDR3 protein: CASSPPKGGGGYTF. The CDR3 coding sequence is TGCGCCAGCAGCCCCCCAAAGGGAGGAGGCGGCTACACCTTC.

V usage is TRBV4-1 and J usage is TRBJ2-5, with 7 nucleotides matching TRBD1. Germline CDR1 MGHRA, CDR2 YSYEKL. This CDR3 comprises 16 residues. Trimming took 2 bases from V and 4 from J; bases not matched to a gene: 10. This CDR3 is CASSQNTGELGETQYF. The CDR3 DNA is TGCGCCAGCAGCCAAAACACAGGGGAATTGGGAGAGACCCAGTACTTC.

The chain recombines TRBV7-6 with TRBJ2-3; 10 bases agree with TRBD2. Germline values: CDR1 SGHVS, CDR2 FNYEAQ. The CDR3 contains 19 residues. The J segment lost 5 bases and the V segment lost 0 bases, leaving 14 bases of the junction unmatched. The CDR3 here is CASSLAYRGLARSGDTQYF. DNA for the CDR3: TGTGCCAGCAGCTTAGCGTATCGGGGACTAGCGAGATCGGGAGATACGCAGTATTTT.

The chain combines TRBV7-9 with TRBJ2-5; D perhaps matches TRBD2 (5 bases). In germline, CDR1 is SEHNR, CDR2 FQNEAQ (reference sequence). The CDR3 is 16 residues long. Trimming removed 4 bases from V and 2 bases from J, with 17 bases in between. The CDR3 DNA is TGTGCCAGCAGCTGGTCCCGTCTTACGGGGCAAGAGACCCAGTACTTC. It yields the protein CASSWSRLTGQETQYF.

This clonotype came up a few times. This chain links TRBV27 with TRBJ2-7; the D is unclear. This CDR3 has 14 amino acids. Germline assignment: CDR1 MNHEY and CDR2 SMNVEV (reference sequence). V lost 3 bases, J lost 1 base, and 10 bases lay in between. The DNA of the CDR3 is TGTGCCAGCAGTTTTCGCGAGTTTTCCTACGAGCAGTACTTC. This codes for CASSFREFSYEQYF.

The V call is TRBV7-2, the J call TRBJ1-3; possible D gene TRBD1, 5 bases. Germline V gene data show CDR1 as SGHTA and CDR2 as FQGNSA. Trimming removed 2 bases at V and 2 bases at J, with 13 bases between. This CDR3 spans 16 amino acids. The CDR3 loop is CASSLWSRGTGNTIYF. CDR3 DNA: TGTGCCAGCAGCTTATGGTCCCGGGGGACTGGAAACACCATATATTTT.

This clonotype was observed a handful of times. The chain uses TRBV7-3 and TRBJ2-7; D is unresolved. This CDR3 contains 15 residues. Germline V gene lookup returns CDR1 SGHTA and CDR2 FQGTGA. Trimming took 3 bases from V and 4 from J, leaving 16 bases between them. CDR3 sequence reads: CASSFRHRLIYEQYF. In DNA form, the CDR3 reads TGTGCCAGCAGCTTCCGACACCGACTTATTTACGAGCAGTACTTC. Combining the CDR3 with reference TRBV7-3 and TRBJ2-7 gives the whole variable domain GAGVSQTPSNKVTEKGKYVELRCDPISGHTALYWYRQSLGQGPEFLIYFQGTGAADDSGLPNDRFFAVRPEGSVSTLKIQRTERGDSAVYLCASSFRHRLIYEQYFGPGTRLTVT.

V usage is TRBV6-5 and J usage is TRBJ2-7, with 7 bases lining up with TRBD1. J gave up 4 bases and V 2 bases, and 5 bases lay outside the gene matches. This CDR3 has 14 residues. The germline V gene has CDR1 MNHEY and CDR2 SVGAGI. In nucleotides, the CDR3 is TGTGCCAGCAGTTACGCGAGGGGACAGTACGAGCAGTACTTC. Protein product: CASSYARGQYEQYF.

V gene TRBV20-1 combines with J gene TRBJ2-1, with D possibly TRBD1 on 6 matching bases. The CDR3 sequence is 15 residues long. Germline CDR1 reads DFQATT; CDR2 reads SNEGSKA (reference sequence). The germline V and J ends were trimmed by 2 bases and 2 bases, with 13 bases remaining between them. CDR3 protein: CSARKQGKTYNEQFF. CDR3 DNA sequence: TGCAGTGCTAGAAAACAGGGAAAGACCTACAATGAGCAGTTCTTC.

This clonotype has more than one count but fewer than ten. The chain is built from TRBV9 and TRBJ1-6, with D possibly matching TRBD1 (6 bases). The V gene's germline CDR1 is SGDLS and CDR2 YYNGEE. The CDR3 has 14 residues. Trimming cost V 3 bases and J 5 bases, with 9 bases left between them. CDR3 bases: TGTGCCAGCAGCGCTAGACAGGATAATTCACCCCTCCACTTT. It yields the protein CASSARQDNSPLHF. Based on the CDR3 plus reference TRBV9 and TRBJ1-6, the full variable domain is DSGVTQTPKHLITATGQRVTLRCSPRSGDLSVYWYQQSLDQGLQFLIQYYNGEERAKGNILERFSAQQFPDLHSELNLSSLELGDSALYFCASSARQDNSPLHFGNGTRLTVT.

In the case of this clonotype: The CDR3 end shows no conserved phenylalanine or tryptophan, and so a read error is likely. The chain combines TRBV12-3 or TRBV12-4 with TRBJ1-5; 7 bases map to TRBD1. Trimming at V came to 5 bases and at J to 3 bases, leaving 10 bases not matched to a gene. The CDR3 is 16 amino acids. The CDR3 DNA is TGTGCCAGCAGTCCCAGGGGGAGAAGGGACAATCAGCCCCAGCATTGT. It encodes CASSPRGRRDNQPQHC.

This rearrangement joins TRBV12-3 or TRBV12-4 to TRBJ2-1; D ambiguous. This CDR3 spans 11 amino acids. Trimming stripped 6 bases from V and 9 bases from J, with 9 bases between. This CDR3 reads CASSEYLEQFF. As DNA, the CDR3 is TGTGCCAGCAGCGAGTATCTTGAGCAGTTCTTC.

This clonotype was detected only a few times. The chain carries TRBV3-1 and TRBJ2-1; TRBD2 aligns across 14 bases. Germline assignment: CDR1 LGHDT and CDR2 YNNKEL (reference sequence). V gave up 5 bases and J gave up 0 bases; unmatched junction bases: 12. This CDR3 contains 20 residues. CDR3 in DNA: TGTGCCAGCAGCTCCGGACTAGCGGGGGGCCGTACCAGCTCCTACAATGAGCAGTTCTTC. Protein sequence: CASSSGLAGGRTSSYNEQFF.

This clonotype was found a few times. The rearrangement uses TRBV29-1 and TRBJ2-1; TRBD1 matches 7 bases. Germline V gives CDR1 SQVTM, CDR2 ANQGSEA. The V segment lost 2 bases and the J segment 6 bases; nucleotides outside the gene matches: 4. This CDR3 spans 13 amino acids. DNA for the CDR3: TGCAGCGTTGAAACCGGGACAGCCAATGAGCAGTTCTTC. Its translation is CSVETGTANEQFF.

Concerning this clonotype: This could be a read error, since a much larger clone is one nucleotide away. This rearrangement joins TRBV3-1 to TRBJ2-2; unclear D gene. The V and J ends lost 3 bases and 4 bases respectively, with 3 bases between them. The CDR3 spans 12 residues. CDR1 LGHDT and CDR2 YNNKEL come from the germline V gene (reference sequence). This CDR3 reads CASSHITGELFF. The CDR3, as DNA: TGTGCCAGCAGCCACATCACCGGGGAGCTGTTTTTT.

This clonotype was picked up one time. The J gene is TRBJ2-7, the V gene TRBV4-1, with a tentative D call TRBD2 (6 bases). The CDR3 runs to 16 residues. Germline-derived CDR1 and CDR2 are MGHRA and YSYEKL. Trimming pared 2 bases from V and 0 bases from J, leaving 14 bases between. CDR3 residues: CASSQFDSGISYEQYF. For the CDR3, the DNA is TGCGCCAGCAGCCAATTTGATAGCGGCATCTCCTACGAGCAGTACTTC.

V is TRBV7-2 and J is TRBJ2-1; tentative D call: TRBD1 (5 bases). Between the trimmed V and J ends, which lost 0 bases and 6 bases, there was a span of 9 bases. The CDR3 covers 14 residues. Germline assignment: CDR1 SGHTA and CDR2 FQGNSA. The CDR3 reads CASSLATGPNEQFF. Written as DNA, the CDR3 is TGTGCCAGCAGCTTAGCAACAGGACCCAATGAGCAGTTCTTC. Combining the CDR3 with reference TRBV7-2 and TRBJ2-1 gives the whole variable domain GAGVSQSPSNKVTEKGKDVELRCDPISGHTALYWYRQSLGQGLEFLIYFQGNSAPDKSGLPSDRFSAERTGGSVSTLTIQRTQQEDSAVYLCASSLATGPNEQFFGPGTRLTVL.

In its sample, this clonotype was seen once. The V and J genes are TRBV28 and TRBJ1-1; D is undetermined. The germline V gene has CDR1 MDHEN and CDR2 SYDVKM. V shed 3 bases and J shed 4 bases, with 12 bases lying between them. This CDR3 is built from 14 residues. CDR3 in DNA: TGTGCCAGCAGTTTTGTCTCCCGGACCACTGAAGCTTTCTTT. Protein product: CASSFVSRTTEAFF.

The V and J genes are TRBV7-2 and TRBJ2-5; no firm D call. Germline V gene lookup returns CDR1 SGHTA and CDR2 FQGNSA. The CDR3 is made up of 14 amino acids. Between the trimmed V and J ends, which lost 1 base and 4 bases, there was a span of 10 bases. DNA for the CDR3: TGTGCCAGCAGCTTAGAGAACTGGGGAGAGACCCAGTACTTC. Amino acid sequence: CASSLENWGETQYF.

The V and J genes are TRBV6-1 and TRBJ1-4; no reliable D call. This CDR3 spans 13 amino acids. Deletions cut 8 bases from V and 3 bases from J, with 10 bases between. CDR1 and CDR2 (germline): MNHNS, SASEGT. CDR3 in amino acids: CASPRDANEKLFF. CDR3 DNA sequence: TGTGCCAGCCCGAGGGATGCTAATGAAAAACTGTTTTTT.